The present T cell receptor beta chain was sequenced within a study of beta chain features in type 1 diabetes. Study outcomes and limitations: Shortening of TCRB CDR3s, moderate but significant, appeared in all four CD4+ subsets of Type 1 diabetes patients. Naive, central memory and Treg TCRB repertoires seemed to resemble each other more closely in patients than they did in healthy donors. Patients and controls would be equally affected if PCR favored shorter templates.

Isolated RNA was reverse transcribed in full, so expressed TCRB transcripts were sequenced. Each sample of naive, central memory or regulatory T cells had, on average, roughly 3.5 million reads. Produced via immunoSEQ multiplex PCR; TCRdb's table is partial and in-frame only. The sample records about 270,000 clones, over 11% being singletons. The CDR3 loop spans 18 amino acids. From germline, CDR1 is SGHDT and CDR2 YYEEEE. There are a few counts of this clone. Its specificity is unknown. An end of the junction differs from the germline gene, which may be a read error. It was via CD45RO/CCR7/CD25/CD127/CD95/CD27 that CD4+ naive, central memory, regulatory and stem cell-like memory cells were sorted.

The source of this sequence is a man aged 25-45 years with type 1 diabetes. What was sequenced was naive CD4+ T cells from blood. The chain combines TRBV5-6 with TRBJ2-3; 14 nucleotides line up with TRBD2. In DNA, the CDR3 is TGTGCCAGCACCTTGACGACTAGCGGGAGGGGAAGCACAGATACGCAGTATTTT. Protein sequence: CASTLTTSGRGSTDTQYF.